This T cell receptor (beta chain) was recorded in a study of a mutant IDH1 vaccine in newly diagnosed glioma. Study-wide background: Investigators started vaccination 4-6 weeks after radiotherapy alone, or with temozolomide cycles. Pretreatment consisted of radiotherapy, temozolomide, or both, with most receiving both.

Noted time point: week 35, safety follow-up. It was 300 ug of mutant IDH1 20-mer peptide that made up each vaccine dose, given with topical imiquimod. The study, taken as a whole, reports: Pseudoprogression seemingly bore no relation to changes in top peripheral T cell clonotypes.

V lost 6 bases, J lost 0 bases, and 18 bases lay in between. There are 18 residues in the CDR3. Germline V gives CDR1 SEHNR, CDR2 FQNEAQ (reference sequence). Data came from immunoSEQ multiplex PCR; TCRdb stores just in-frame clones and leaves some out. This sample has 40,000 to 45,000 clones; roughly 84% occur once, and the top ten carry roughly 5.6%. As for this clone: Antigen unknown.

Sequences were derived from PBMCs, sampled from a glioma patient whose treatment included an IDH1 peptide vaccine. This chain connects TRBV7-9 to TRBJ1-6, with D tentatively TRBD1 (5 bases). This receptor was obtained from a woman aged 45 to 65 with glioma. CDR3 residues: CASSSAGTVSSYNSPLHF. CDR3 coding DNA: TGTGCCAGCAGTTCCGCCGGGACGGTGAGCTCCTATAATTCACCCCTCCACTTT.